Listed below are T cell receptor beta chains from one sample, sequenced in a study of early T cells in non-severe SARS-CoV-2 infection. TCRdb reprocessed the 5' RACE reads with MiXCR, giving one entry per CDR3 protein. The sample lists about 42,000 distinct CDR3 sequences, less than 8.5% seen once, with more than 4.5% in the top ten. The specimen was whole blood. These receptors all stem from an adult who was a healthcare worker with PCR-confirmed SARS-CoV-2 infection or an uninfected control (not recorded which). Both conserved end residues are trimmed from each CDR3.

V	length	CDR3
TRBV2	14	ASSRPGQSSYNEQF
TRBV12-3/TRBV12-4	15	ASSLSDQGREDEKLF
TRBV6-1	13	ASSTTGSSNQPQH
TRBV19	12	ASRNTGGSYEQY
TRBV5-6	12	ASSSWTGADTQY
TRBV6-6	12	ASMADRSSYEQY
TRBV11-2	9	ASSPADTQY
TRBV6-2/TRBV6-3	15	ASSYSTGTGGVYEQY
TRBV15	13	ATSNGGSSTDTQY
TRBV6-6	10	ASSPRGYEQY
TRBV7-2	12	ASSLSSYQETQY
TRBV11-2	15	ASSLTAGGFSTDTQY
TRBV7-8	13	ASSPPSGSYNEQF
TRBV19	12	ASSIDRDSGEQF
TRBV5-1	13	ASSLQRGLENEQF
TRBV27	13	ASSPRQRSNYGYT
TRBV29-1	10	SVVLGNYGYT
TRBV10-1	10	ASSESTREAF
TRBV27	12	ASSLGLSTDTLY
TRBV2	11	ASSRQGESGYT
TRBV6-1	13	ASSEEGRLNTEAF
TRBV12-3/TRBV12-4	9	ASSLRDTQY
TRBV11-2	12	ASSSRRGGNEQY
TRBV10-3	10	ATGGLNYGYT
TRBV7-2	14	ASSPRTSGGGYEQY
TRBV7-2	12	ASSQGSINQPQH
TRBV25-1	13	ASSEYQGPSYEQY
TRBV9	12	ASSVGTVADTQY
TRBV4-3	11	ASSGGGHNEQF
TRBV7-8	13	ASSLKGIATYEQF
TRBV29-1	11	SVLGISGEKLF
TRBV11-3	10	ASSLDHGEQF
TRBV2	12	ASRTGTDTYEQY
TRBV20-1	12	SARFGFRLEGYT
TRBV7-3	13	ASSPLAGGNNEQF
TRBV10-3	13	AISGSTDSTDTQY
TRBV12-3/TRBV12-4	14	ASRFRAGDPTDTQY
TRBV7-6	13	ASSLELGEFYGYT
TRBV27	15	ASSPGLVLLSNQPQH
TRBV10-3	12	AIRDGTVNTEAF
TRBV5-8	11	ASSLLRTDEQY
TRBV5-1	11	ASTREPSYEQY
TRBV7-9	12	ASSLAGITDTQY
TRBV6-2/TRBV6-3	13	ASSYSASGTDTQY
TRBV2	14	ASEGAGGEMNTEAF
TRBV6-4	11	ASSEGTGYGYT
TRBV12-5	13	ASGPWDGSTDTQY